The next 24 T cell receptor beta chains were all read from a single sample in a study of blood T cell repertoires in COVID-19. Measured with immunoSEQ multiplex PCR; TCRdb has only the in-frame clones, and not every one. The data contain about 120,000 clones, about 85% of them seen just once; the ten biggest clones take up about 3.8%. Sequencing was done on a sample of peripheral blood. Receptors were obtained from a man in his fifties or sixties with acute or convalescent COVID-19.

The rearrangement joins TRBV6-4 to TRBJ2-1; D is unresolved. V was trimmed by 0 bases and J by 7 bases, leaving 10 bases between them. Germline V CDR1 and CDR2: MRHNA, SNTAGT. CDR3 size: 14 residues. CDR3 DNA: TGTGCCAGCAGTGACTCGACGTGGAGTAATGAGCAGTTCTTC. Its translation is CASSDSTWSNEQFF.

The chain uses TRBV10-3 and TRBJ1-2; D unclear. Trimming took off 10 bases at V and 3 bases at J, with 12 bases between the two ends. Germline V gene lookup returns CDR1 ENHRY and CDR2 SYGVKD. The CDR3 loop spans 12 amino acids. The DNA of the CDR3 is TGTGCCACCGATGACGGGTACTATGGCTACACCTTC. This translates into CATDDGYYGYTF.

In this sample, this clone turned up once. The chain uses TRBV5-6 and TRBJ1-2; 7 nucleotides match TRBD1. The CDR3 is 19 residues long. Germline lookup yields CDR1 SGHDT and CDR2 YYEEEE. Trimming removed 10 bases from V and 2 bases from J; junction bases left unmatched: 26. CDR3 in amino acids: CAATSLGLGQKKLNYGYTF. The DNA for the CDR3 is TGTGCCGCTACTTCATTAGGGTTGGGACAGAAAAAACTAAACTATGGCTACACCTTC.

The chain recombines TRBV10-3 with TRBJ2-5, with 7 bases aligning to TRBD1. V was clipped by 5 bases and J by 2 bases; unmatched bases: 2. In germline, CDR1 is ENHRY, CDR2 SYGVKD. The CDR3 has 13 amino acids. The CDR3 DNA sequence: TGTGCCATCAGTACAGGGGAGCAAGAGACCCAGTACTTC. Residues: CAISTGEQETQYF.

CDR3 bases: TGTGCCAGCAGTTTAGCCGGTAAATATCAGCCCCAGCATTTT. Residues: CASSLAGKYQPQHF. The chain recombines TRBV27 with TRBJ1-5; D call uncertain. The germline gives CDR1 MNHEY, CDR2 SMNVEV (reference sequence). The ends were cut back, 2 bases at V and 5 bases at J, with 10 bases in the middle. The CDR3 spans 14 residues.

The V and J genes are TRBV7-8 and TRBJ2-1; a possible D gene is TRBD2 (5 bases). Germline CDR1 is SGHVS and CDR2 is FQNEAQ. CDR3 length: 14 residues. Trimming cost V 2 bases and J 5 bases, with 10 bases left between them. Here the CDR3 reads CASSLRERHNEQFF. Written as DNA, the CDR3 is TGTGCCAGCAGCTTAAGGGAGCGACACAATGAGCAGTTCTTC.

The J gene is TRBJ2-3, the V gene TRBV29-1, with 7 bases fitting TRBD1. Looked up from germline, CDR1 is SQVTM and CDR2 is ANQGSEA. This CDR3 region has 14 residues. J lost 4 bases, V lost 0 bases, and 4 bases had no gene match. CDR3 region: CSVEDDRAPDTQYF. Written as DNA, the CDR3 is TGCAGCGTTGAAGACGACAGGGCTCCAGATACGCAGTATTTT.

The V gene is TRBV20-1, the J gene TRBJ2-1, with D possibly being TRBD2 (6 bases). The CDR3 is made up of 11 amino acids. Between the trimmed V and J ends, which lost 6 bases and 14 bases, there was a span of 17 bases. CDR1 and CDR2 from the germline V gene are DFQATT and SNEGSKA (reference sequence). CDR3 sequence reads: CSASDTREKFF. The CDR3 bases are TGCAGTGCCTCGGACACACGGGAGAAGTTCTTC.

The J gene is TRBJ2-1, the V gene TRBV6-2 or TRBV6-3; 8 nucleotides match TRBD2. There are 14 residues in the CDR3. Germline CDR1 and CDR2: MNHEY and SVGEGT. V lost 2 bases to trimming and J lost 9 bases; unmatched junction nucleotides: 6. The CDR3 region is CASSYTGGQAEQFF. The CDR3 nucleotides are TGTGCCAGCAGTTACACGGGAGGGCAAGCTGAGCAGTTCTTC.

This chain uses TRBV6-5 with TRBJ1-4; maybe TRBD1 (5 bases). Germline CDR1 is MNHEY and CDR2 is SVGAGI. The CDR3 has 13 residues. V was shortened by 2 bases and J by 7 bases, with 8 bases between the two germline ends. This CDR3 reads CASSYRGGEKLFF. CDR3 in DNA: TGTGCCAGCAGTTACAGGGGCGGTGAAAAACTGTTTTTT.

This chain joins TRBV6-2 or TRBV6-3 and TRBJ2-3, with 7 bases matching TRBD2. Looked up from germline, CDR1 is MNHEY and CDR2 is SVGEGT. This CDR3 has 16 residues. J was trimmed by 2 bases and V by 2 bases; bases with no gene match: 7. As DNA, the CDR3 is TGTGCCAGCAGTTACGGGAGGGGCTGGACCACAGATACGCAGTATTTT. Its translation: CASSYGRGWTTDTQYF.

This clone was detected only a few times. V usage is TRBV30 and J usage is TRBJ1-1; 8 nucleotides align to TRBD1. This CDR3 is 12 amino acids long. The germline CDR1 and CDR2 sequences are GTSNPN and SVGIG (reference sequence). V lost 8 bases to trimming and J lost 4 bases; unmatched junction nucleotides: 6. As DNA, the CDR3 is TGTGCCGCACCTACAGGGGGCACTGAAGCTTTCTTT. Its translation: CAAPTGGTEAFF.

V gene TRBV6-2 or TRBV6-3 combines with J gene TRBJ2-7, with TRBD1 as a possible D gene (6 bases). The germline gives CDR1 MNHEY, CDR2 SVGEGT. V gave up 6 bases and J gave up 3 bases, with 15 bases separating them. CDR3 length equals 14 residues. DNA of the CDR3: TGTGCCAGCAGCCCCTTCGGCAGGGGCTACGAGCAGTACTTC. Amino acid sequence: CASSPFGRGYEQYF.

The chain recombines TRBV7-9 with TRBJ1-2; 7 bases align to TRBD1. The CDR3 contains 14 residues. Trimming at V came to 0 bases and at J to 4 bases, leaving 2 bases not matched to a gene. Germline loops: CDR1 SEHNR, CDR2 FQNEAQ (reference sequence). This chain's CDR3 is CASSLADRPYGYTF. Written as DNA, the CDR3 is TGTGCCAGCAGCTTAGCGGACAGGCCCTATGGCTACACCTTC.

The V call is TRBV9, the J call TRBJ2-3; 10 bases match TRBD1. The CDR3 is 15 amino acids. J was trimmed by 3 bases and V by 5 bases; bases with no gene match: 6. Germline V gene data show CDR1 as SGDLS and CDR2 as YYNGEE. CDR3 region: CASSARQGATDTQYF. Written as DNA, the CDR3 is TGTGCCAGCAGTGCGCGACAGGGGGCAACAGATACGCAGTATTTT.

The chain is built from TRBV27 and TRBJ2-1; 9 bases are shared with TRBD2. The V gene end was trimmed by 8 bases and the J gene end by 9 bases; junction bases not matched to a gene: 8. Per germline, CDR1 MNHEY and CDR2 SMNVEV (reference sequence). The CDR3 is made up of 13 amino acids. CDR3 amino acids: CASGGLARAEQFF. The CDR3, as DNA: TGTGCCAGCGGGGGACTAGCCCGGGCTGAGCAGTTCTTC.

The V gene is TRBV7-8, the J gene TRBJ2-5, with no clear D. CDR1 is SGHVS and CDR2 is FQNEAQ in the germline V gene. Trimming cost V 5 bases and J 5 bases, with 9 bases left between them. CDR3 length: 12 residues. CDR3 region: CASSLYSETQYF. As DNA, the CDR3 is TGTGCCAGCAGCCTTTATTCGGAGACCCAGTACTTC.

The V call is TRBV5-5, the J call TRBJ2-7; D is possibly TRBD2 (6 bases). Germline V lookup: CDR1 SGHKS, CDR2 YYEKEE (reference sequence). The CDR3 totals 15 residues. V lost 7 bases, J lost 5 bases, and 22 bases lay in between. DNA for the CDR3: TGTGCCAGCTCCAGACCGACTAGTAGCCACGACGAGCAGTACTTC. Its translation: CASSRPTSSHDEQYF.

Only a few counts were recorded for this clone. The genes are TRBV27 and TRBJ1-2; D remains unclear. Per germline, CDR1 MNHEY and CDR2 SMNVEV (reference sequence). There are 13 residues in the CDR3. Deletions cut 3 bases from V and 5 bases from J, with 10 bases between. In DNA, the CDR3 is TGTGCCAGCAGTTTGGCGCCGGAGTATGGCTACACCTTC. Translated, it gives CASSLAPEYGYTF.

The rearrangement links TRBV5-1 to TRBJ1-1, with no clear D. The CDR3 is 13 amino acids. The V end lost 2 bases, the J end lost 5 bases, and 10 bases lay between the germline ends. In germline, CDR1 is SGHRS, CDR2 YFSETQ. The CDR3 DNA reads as TGCGCCAGCAGCTTTGGGGAGTGGACTGAAGCTTTCTTT. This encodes CASSFGEWTEAFF.

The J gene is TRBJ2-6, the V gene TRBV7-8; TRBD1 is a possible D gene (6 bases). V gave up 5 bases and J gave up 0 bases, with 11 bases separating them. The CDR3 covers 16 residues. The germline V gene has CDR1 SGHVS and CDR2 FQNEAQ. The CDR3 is CASSPDSSSGANVLTF. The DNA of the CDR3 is TGTGCCAGCAGCCCGGACAGTTCCTCTGGGGCCAACGTCCTGACTTTC.

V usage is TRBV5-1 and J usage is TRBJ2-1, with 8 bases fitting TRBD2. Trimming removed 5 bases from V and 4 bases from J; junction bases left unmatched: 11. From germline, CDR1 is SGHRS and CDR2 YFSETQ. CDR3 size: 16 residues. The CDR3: CASRGPGREAYNEQFF. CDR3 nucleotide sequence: TGCGCCAGCAGGGGCCCTGGGCGGGAGGCTTACAATGAGCAGTTCTTC.

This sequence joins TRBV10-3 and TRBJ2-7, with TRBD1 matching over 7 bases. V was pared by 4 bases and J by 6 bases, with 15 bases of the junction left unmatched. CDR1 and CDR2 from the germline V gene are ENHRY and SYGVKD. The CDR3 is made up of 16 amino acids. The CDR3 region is CAISAHKTGESGEQYF. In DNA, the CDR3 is TGTGCCATCAGTGCGCACAAAACAGGGGAATCGGGCGAGCAGTACTTC.

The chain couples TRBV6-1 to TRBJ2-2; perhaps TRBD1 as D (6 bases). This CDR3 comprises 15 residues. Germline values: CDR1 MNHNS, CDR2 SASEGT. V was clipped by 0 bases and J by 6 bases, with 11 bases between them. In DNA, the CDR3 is TGTGCCAGCAGTGAAGCAAACAGGGTTCCCGGGGAGCTGTTTTTT. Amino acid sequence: CASSEANRVPGELFF.